These 7 T cell receptor beta chains were sequenced from one sample in a study of cytomegalovirus exposure and HLA in healthy donors. This PCR relied on a set of 60 Vbeta primers and 13 Jbeta primers. Generated by immunoSEQ multiplex PCR, the TCRdb table keeps only in-frame clones and is missing some. The sample yields around 140,000 clones, about 84% seen once. The sequenced sample consisted of PBMCs. The receptors were gathered from a woman under 30 in good health and CMV-seropositive.

V usage is TRBV11-3 and J usage is TRBJ1-1; tentative D call: TRBD1 (5 bases). This CDR3 is built from 16 residues. Germline V gives CDR1 SGHNT, CDR2 YENEEA. V lost 4 bases, J lost 1 base, and 16 bases lay in between. CDR3 residues: CASSSTGWGENTEAFF. In DNA, the CDR3 is TGTGCCAGCAGCTCCACCGGGTGGGGGGAGAACACTGAAGCTTTCTTT.

The gene calls are TRBV18 and TRBJ1-5; D remains unclear. V dropped 6 bases and J dropped 5 bases, with 11 bases sitting between them. Germline V gene sequence: CDR1 KGHSH, CDR2 LQKENI. This CDR3 contains 13 residues. The CDR3 nucleotides are TGTGCCAGCTCGGGTCGACGGGATCAGCCCCAGCATTTT. This encodes CASSGRRDQPQHF. The whole variable domain, filled in from reference TRBV18 and TRBJ1-5, reads NAGVMQNPRHLVRRRGQEARLRCSPMKGHSHVYWYRQLPEEGLKFMVYLQKENIIDESGMPKERFSAEFPKEGPSILRIQQVVRGDSAAYFCASSGRRDQPQHFGDGTRLSIL.

In its sample, this clone was seen once. The chain couples TRBV11-2 to TRBJ1-4; 11 bases align to TRBD1. The CDR3 sequence is 16 residues long. The junction had 7 bases not matched to a gene; V was cut back by 5 bases and J by 5 bases. Germline CDR1 reads SGHAT; CDR2 reads FQNNGV. This CDR3 is CASSPGTGGWNEKLFF. As DNA, the CDR3 is TGTGCCAGCAGCCCGGGGACAGGGGGATGGAATGAAAAACTGTTTTTT.

The sample holds a few counts of this clone. This chain links TRBV6-5 with TRBJ2-1; maybe TRBD1 (5 bases). The CDR3 contains 13 residues. Trimming removed 0 bases at V and 6 bases at J, with 6 bases between. CDR1 is MNHEY, CDR2 SVGAGI, per germline. The CDR3 sequence is CASSYSGANEQFF. The DNA for the CDR3 is TGTGCCAGCAGTTACTCAGGGGCCAATGAGCAGTTCTTC.

V usage is TRBV12-5 and J usage is TRBJ1-3, with TRBD1 matching over 8 bases. CDR1 is LGHNT, CDR2 FRNRAP, per germline. J lost 3 bases, V lost 9 bases, and 4 bases had no gene match. The CDR3 is 13 residues long. This CDR3 is CASQGAGGNTIYF. The DNA for the CDR3 is TGTGCTAGCCAGGGGGCTGGTGGAAACACCATATATTTT.

The J gene is TRBJ1-3, the V gene TRBV6-5, with D unresolved. V was cut by 6 bases and J by 4 bases, with 4 bases left in between. The CDR3 runs 11 residues. Germline V gene sequence: CDR1 MNHEY, CDR2 SVGAGI. The CDR3 DNA is TGTGCCAGCAGCCAAGGAAACACCATATATTTT. It encodes CASSQGNTIYF.

On this clone itself: Within the sample, other DNA sequences also encode this same CDR3. CDR3 in amino acids: CASSSGGNQPQHF. The DNA of the CDR3 is TGTGCCAGTAGTTCGGGGGGCAATCAGCCCCAGCATTTT. V is TRBV19 and J is TRBJ1-5; D is possibly TRBD1 (5 bases). This CDR3 comprises 13 residues. CDR1 is LNHDA, CDR2 SQIVND, per germline (reference sequence). V was shortened by 5 bases and J by 2 bases, with 7 bases between the two germline ends.